This T cell receptor (beta chain) was found in a study of CD8+ T cells in alopecia areata (dated by TCRdb to the late 2010s). Describing the broader study: The treated patients, all with moderate-to-severe alopecia areata, were enrolled in an open-label pilot trial of oral tofacitinib given at 5 to 10 mg twice daily. Tofacitinib was given for 6 to 18 months, followed by 6 months of follow-up off drug to assess delayed response and recurrence. Disease severity in treated patients was measured with the SALT score, which quantifies the percentage of affected scalp surface area. To study T cell clonal expansion in alopecia areata, the researchers applied high-throughput TCRbeta sequencing to both the C3H/HeJ mouse model and human patients. Human TCRbeta sequencing covered scalp tissue and sorted CD4+ and CD8+ peripheral blood T cells from patchy and totalis/universalis alopecia areata patients and healthy controls. Biopsies were taken from tofacitinib-treated patients at baseline and again at 4 and 24 weeks into treatment, and several of those patients also had a later scalp biopsy. Clonality in the scalp was compared among normal scalp (n=4), patchy alopecia areata scalp (n=8), and alopecia totalis/universalis scalp (n=8). RNA was obtained with the PAXgene miRNA kit for fixed scalp, the miRNeasy kit for PBMCs, and the RNeasy kit for mouse skin. TCRbeta CDR3 regions were amplified by immunoSEQ multiplex PCR using 35 Vbeta forward and 13 Jbeta reverse primers. Overall results and qualifications from the work: During tofacitinib treatment, many expanded lesional clones remained in scalp and blood, and this persistence may partly explain relapse after treatment is stopped. Because the treated cohort was small and had just a single nonresponder, larger studies are needed to establish links between baseline CD8+ expansion and response. Unlike mouse skin, where gammadelta T cells dominate, normal human skin contains resident alphabeta T cells that get sequenced too, which complicates analysis of the scalp TCR repertoire. Tofacitinib significantly decreased scalp clonality and the number of expanded CD8+ clones among the top 100 scalp clones. Higher clonality and more expanded CD8+ clones were observed in lesional scalp than in normal scalp, particularly in alopecia totalis/universalis, a finding suggestive of antigenic drive. TCR sequences shared between patients were less clear than in mice, possibly partly because of HLA diversity in the patient population.

The time point label of this sample denotes: around 28 days on oral tofacitinib. The intended sense of this specimen's treatment or condition label: oral pan-JAK inhibitor, 5-10 mg twice daily. Lesional scalp punch biopsies and peripheral blood were collected from alopecia areata patients. After PBMCs were isolated by density centrifugation and stained for CD3, CD4 and CD8, a FACSAria was used to sort CD4+ and CD8+ T cells. Libraries were prepared through the immunoSEQ multiplex PCR assay. To provide template for TCR sequencing, every sample had RNA extracted and reverse transcribed into cDNA. SuperScript III was used for first-strand cDNA synthesis, primed with a 2:1 mix of oligo-dT and random hexamers. A synthetic immune receptor repertoire was used to assess amplification bias, and residual bias was removed computationally. On the study's bioinformatics: Raw reads were preprocessed for error removal, and CDR3 was defined according to IMGT conventions as running from the conserved cysteine to phenylalanine. Clonality was computed as 1 minus the Shannon entropy, with the entropy normalized by log2 of the number of productive unique TCRs. CD4 or CD8 identity of scalp clones was inferred by cross-referencing scalp TCRbeta sequences with sorted blood CD4 and CD8 repertoires. The clones in this table, taken by TCRdb from immuneACCESS, are in-frame only. Not every clone is retained; where verified, under half of the shortfall comes from an unresolved V gene, and the cause of the rest is unknown. V and J calls and clone size follow that table, whereas D and trimming were derived from the DNA. In all, the sample holds 200,000 to 250,000 clones, and around 65% of those were seen once. The ten largest clones represent about 4% of the sample.

About this clone: Its antigen remains undetermined. Per-base quality was not reported, and no clone a single base away is much larger than it.

From the germline V gene, CDR1 is SGHRS and CDR2 is YFSETQ. Trimming removed 0 bases from V and 3 bases from J, leaving 6 bases between the germline ends. The CDR3 sequence holds 13 residues, the cysteine and phenylalanine included. Of the read, only the CDR3 DNA is kept; its 39 bases are in frame from base 1. The chain employs TRBV5-1 and TRBJ1-2; the best D guess is TRBD1, with 6 bases matching. The input for sequencing was CD4+ T cells sorted from blood, taken at week 4, from a patient treated with tofacitinib. The source is a human donor with alopecia areata. Read as DNA, the sequence is TGCGCCAGCAGCTTGGACAGGGACTATGGCTACACCTTC. It is translated as CASSLDRDYGYTF.